One and the same sample provided the 23 T cell receptor beta chains below, sequenced in a study of control samples from healthy donors and cancer patients (dated by TCRdb to the early 2020s). Preparation of the library involved the immunoSEQ multiplex PCR assay. As stored in TCRdb, this immuneACCESS dataset retains in-frame rearrangements with V and J assigned. A fraction of the clones does not appear; measured against another copy, unresolved V genes explain less than half of the discrepancy, and the remainder lacks a known reason. The sample table records almost 95,000 clones; around nine tenths of these occur just once. The top ten hold around 3.8% of the sample. Sequencing was done on a sample of blood. Receptors were obtained from a woman between 18 and 29 years old in good health.

This chain uses TRBV19 with TRBJ1-2, with 11 positions matching TRBD1. The CDR3 has 12 amino acids. Trimming took 8 bases from V and 8 from J; bases not matched to a gene: 4. Germline V gene sequence: CDR1 LNHDA, CDR2 SQIVND (reference sequence). The CDR3 spells CASSDRGLGYTF. The DNA for the CDR3 is TGTGCCAGTTCGGACAGGGGGCTCGGCTACACCTTC.

This clone showed up just a few times. In DNA form, the CDR3 reads TGTGCCAGCAGCGACCGCACGGTCTATGGCTACACCTTC. It translates to CASSDRTVYGYTF. The gene calls are TRBV7-9 and TRBJ1-2; D not resolved. There are 13 residues in the CDR3. V lost 5 bases and J lost 4, with 11 bases in between. Per germline, CDR1 SEHNR and CDR2 FQNEAQ (reference sequence).

CDR3 amino acids: CASSLSPRVNGYTF. In nucleotides, the CDR3 is TGTGCCAGCAGCTTAAGTCCCAGGGTAAACGGCTACACCTTC. The gene calls are TRBV13 and TRBJ1-2, with a tentative D call TRBD1 (5 bases). The CDR3 has 14 amino acids. Looked up from germline, CDR1 is PRHDT and CDR2 is FYEKMQ (reference sequence). Trimming pared 2 bases from V and 8 bases from J, leaving 15 bases between.

This chain joins TRBV10-3 and TRBJ2-7, with 9 nucleotides matching TRBD1. The CDR3 loop spans 13 amino acids. Germline V gene data show CDR1 as ENHRY and CDR2 as SYGVKD. Unmatched junction bases numbered 8, after V lost 9 bases and J lost 5 bases. The CDR3 DNA is TGTGCCATGCGGGACAGGGAGTCCCACGAGCAGTACTTC. Residues: CAMRDRESHEQYF.

As regards this clone: The germline gene is not matched at one end of the junction; a read error may be the cause. The rearrangement joins TRBV9 to TRBJ2-2; 8 bases align to TRBD2. CDR1 SGDLS and CDR2 YYNGEE come from the germline V gene. The CDR3 consists of 20 residues. CDR3 residues: CASSLPGGLADYANTGEPFF. In nucleotides, the CDR3 is TGTGCCAGCAGCCTACCGGGGGGGCTAGCGGATTACGCGAACACCGGGGAGCCGTTTTTT.

The genes are TRBV27 and TRBJ2-5; 11 bases align to TRBD2. V was clipped by 6 bases and J by 3 bases; unmatched bases: 6. Germline lookup yields CDR1 MNHEY and CDR2 SMNVEV (reference sequence). The CDR3 has 15 amino acids. The CDR3 coding sequence is TGTGCCAGCAGCCTTGGGACTAGCGGTGAAGAGACCCAGTACTTC. Translated: CASSLGTSGEETQYF.

This chain links TRBV9 with TRBJ1-1; 10 bases are a match to TRBD1. V lost 0 bases to trimming and J lost 5 bases; unmatched junction nucleotides: 7. This CDR3 has 16 amino acids. From germline, CDR1 is SGDLS and CDR2 YYNGEE. The CDR3 is CASSVAKDRGLTEAFF. CDR3 bases: TGTGCCAGCAGCGTAGCTAAAGACAGGGGGCTGACTGAAGCTTTCTTT.

This chain joins TRBV4-1 and TRBJ1-1, with D hard to call. Germline V lookup: CDR1 MGHRA, CDR2 YSYEKL. Trimming took off 7 bases at V and 5 bases at J, with 17 bases between the two ends. The CDR3 has 14 amino acids. The CDR3, as DNA: TGCGCCAGCACCGACCCAAGTGGCGGGACTGAAGCTTTCTTT. Its protein is CASTDPSGGTEAFF.

This rearrangement joins TRBV4-1 to TRBJ2-2, with D tentatively TRBD1 or TRBD2 (5 bases each). The V gene's germline CDR1 is MGHRA and CDR2 YSYEKL. The CDR3 is 17 residues long. The V and J ends lost 0 bases and 6 bases respectively, with 17 bases between them. CDR3 amino acids: CASSQEKGTNNAGELFF. The DNA of the CDR3 is TGCGCCAGCAGCCAAGAAAAGGGGACGAATAATGCCGGGGAGCTGTTTTTT.

The rearrangement uses TRBV5-1 and TRBJ2-5, with 11 bases that match TRBD2. The CDR3 runs to 15 residues. Germline V lookup: CDR1 SGHRS, CDR2 YFSETQ. Trimming took 4 bases from V and 4 from J; bases not matched to a gene: 6. For the CDR3, the DNA is TGCGCCAGCAGCACAATAGCGGGGGGGATAGAGACCCAGTACTTC. Translated, it gives CASSTIAGGIETQYF.

The chain couples TRBV7-4 to TRBJ1-5; the match to TRBD1 covers 10 bases. The CDR3 spans 15 residues. V gave up 5 bases and J gave up 7 bases; unmatched junction bases: 8. CDR1 is SGHVT, CDR2 SQSDAQ, per germline. The CDR3, as DNA: TGTGCCAGCAGCCCGGGACAGGGGTTGGGACAGCCCCAGCATTTT. Translation: CASSPGQGLGQPQHF.

V gene TRBV7-8 combines with J gene TRBJ1-4; 7 nucleotides line up with TRBD1. The CDR3 spans 14 residues. CDR1 and CDR2 (germline): SGHVS, FQNEAQ. Unmatched junction bases numbered 2, after V lost 3 bases and J lost 4 bases. CDR3 nucleotide sequence: TGTGCCAGCAGCTTCGGGACAGATAATGAAAAACTGTTTTTT. Protein sequence: CASSFGTDNEKLFF.

The V call is TRBV3-1 (or the pseudogene TRBV3-2), the J call TRBJ2-4; D is unresolved. Germline V CDR1 and CDR2: LGHDT, YNNKEL (reference sequence). This CDR3 contains 14 residues. V lost 4 bases and J 1 base, leaving 8 bases between the germline ends. In DNA form, the CDR3 reads TGTGCCAGCAGCCGGCGCGCCGCCAAAAACATTCAGTACTTC. The encoded protein is CASSRRAAKNIQYF.

The chain employs TRBV28 and TRBJ1-1; weak D call: TRBD1 (6 bases). This CDR3 contains 16 residues. Per the germline V gene, CDR1 is MDHEN and CDR2 is SYDVKM. V lost 5 bases, J lost 2 bases, and 18 bases lay in between. CDR3 amino acids: CASSLRGGLTNTEAFF. CDR3 nucleotides: TGTGCCAGCAGTCTTAGGGGGGGCCTCACTAACACTGAAGCTTTCTTT.

V gene TRBV20-1 combines with J gene TRBJ1-4; D unclear. The CDR3 consists of 12 residues. Germline CDR1 is DFQATT and CDR2 is SNEGSKA (reference sequence). V lost 3 bases to trimming and J lost 4 bases, with 6 bases between them. CDR3 coding DNA: TGCAGTGCTAGTCAGTTTAATGAAAAACTGTTTTTT. Its translation is CSASQFNEKLFF.

This rearrangement joins TRBV2 to TRBJ2-3, with 8 bases matching TRBD1. CDR3 length: 15 residues. Germline loops: CDR1 SNHLY, CDR2 FYNNEI. The trim removed 2 bases at V and 1 base at J, leaving 2 bases unmatched. The CDR3 here is CASSEKDRGTDTQYF. The DNA for the CDR3 is TGTGCCAGCAGTGAAAAGGACAGGGGCACAGATACGCAGTATTTT.

V usage is TRBV5-1 and J usage is TRBJ2-3, with 7 positions matching TRBD2. J was trimmed by 1 base and V by 0 bases; bases with no gene match: 5. Per the germline V gene, CDR1 is SGHRS and CDR2 is YFSETQ. The CDR3 runs to 16 residues. This CDR3 is CASSLALRGGTDTQYF. The CDR3 region has the DNA TGCGCCAGCAGCTTGGCCCTCCGGGGGGGCACAGATACGCAGTATTTT.

This clone has a single count. The J gene is TRBJ1-1, the V gene TRBV5-1; possible D gene TRBD1, 6 bases. V shed 3 bases and J shed 3 bases, with 12 bases lying between them. Germline CDR1 SGHRS, CDR2 YFSETQ. This CDR3 region has 14 residues. The CDR3 nucleotides read TGCGCCAGCAGCTCACAGGGATTTCACACTGAAGCTTTCTTT. This gives the protein CASSSQGFHTEAFF. The full variable domain, with the rest looked up from reference TRBV5-1 and TRBJ1-1, is KAGVTQTPRYLIKTRGQQVTLSCSPISGHRSVSWYQQTPGQGLQFLFEYFSETQRNKGNFPGRFSGRQFSNSRSEMNVSTLELGDSALYLCASSSQGFHTEAFFGQGTRLTVV.

This chain connects TRBV7-3 to TRBJ1-2; 10 bases fit TRBD1. The length of the CDR3 is 17 residues. Germline CDR1 SGHTA, CDR2 FQGTGA. With V trimmed by 5 bases and J by 5 bases, 14 bases remained unmatched. For the CDR3, the DNA is TGTGCCAGCAGCCCAGGGGGGTCGGGACAGGGGATTTATGGCTACACCTTC. Amino acid sequence: CASSPGGSGQGIYGYTF.

This rearrangement joins TRBV18 to TRBJ1-1, with D unclear. The V end was cut by 2 bases, the J end by 1 base, with 5 bases between. The CDR3 totals 13 residues. Germline V lookup: CDR1 KGHSH, CDR2 LQKENI. The CDR3 here is CASSPAGNTEAFF. The CDR3, as DNA: TGTGCCAGCTCACCAGCAGGGAACACTGAAGCTTTCTTT. Combining the CDR3 with reference TRBV18 and TRBJ1-1 gives the whole variable domain NAGVMQNPRHLVRRRGQEARLRCSPMKGHSHVYWYRQLPEEGLKFMVYLQKENIIDESGMPKERFSAEFPKEGPSILRIQQVVRGDSAAYFCASSPAGNTEAFFGQGTRLTVV.

The chain carries TRBV6-6 and TRBJ2-7; 10 bases are shared with TRBD2. There are 16 residues in the CDR3. With V trimmed by 0 bases and J by 4 bases, 6 bases remained unmatched. Germline loops: CDR1 MNHNY, CDR2 SVGAGI (reference sequence). CDR3 nucleotide sequence: TGTGCCAGCAGTTACTCGTCAAGCGGGGGGGGTTACGAGCAGTACTTC. It is translated as CASSYSSSGGGYEQYF.

The rearrangement joins TRBV13 to TRBJ1-1; D possibly corresponds to TRBD1 (5 bases). The CDR3 sequence is 16 residues long. Trimming removed 5 bases at V and 1 base at J, with 17 bases between. Germline values: CDR1 PRHDT, CDR2 FYEKMQ (reference sequence). This chain's CDR3 is CASSRVTGDPNTEAFF. For the CDR3, the DNA is TGTGCCAGCAGCCGTGTCACGGGGGACCCGAACACTGAAGCTTTCTTT.

The V call is TRBV6-5, the J call TRBJ1-3; the D gene is possibly TRBD1 (6 bases). The germline V and J ends were trimmed by 4 bases and 2 bases, with 15 bases remaining between them. CDR1 and CDR2 from the germline V gene are MNHEY and SVGAGI. This CDR3 spans 16 amino acids. CDR3 protein: CASSSTGTWTGNTIYF. CDR3 DNA: TGTGCCAGCAGTTCGACCGGGACATGGACTGGAAACACCATATATTTT.